These 10 T cell receptor beta chains share one sample of origin, sequenced in a study of shared clonotypes between healthy human individuals. Method: immunoSEQ multiplex PCR; TCRdb's copy keeps in-frame clones and lacks some. Among some 2,500,000 clones listed, approximately 94% were seen once. Sequencing used naive CD4+ T cells from PBMCs. Subset in this sample: CD45RA+ positively selected. Receptor source: a man aged 18 to 29 in good health. Some clones in this sample may be carry-over from other donors' samples.

V usage is TRBV27 and J usage is TRBJ2-3; no firm D call. Germline-derived CDR1 and CDR2 are MNHEY and SMNVEV (reference sequence). Trimming pared 5 bases from V and 6 bases from J, leaving 15 bases between. This CDR3 spans 14 amino acids. The CDR3 region is CASSPQVSRDTQYF. CDR3 in DNA: TGTGCCAGCAGTCCCCAGGTATCCAGGGATACGCAGTATTTT.

This clone came up a few times. As the CDR3 is not closed by the conserved phenylalanine or tryptophan, this likely results from a read error. Because the CDR3's place on the DNA is in doubt, the DNA is left out and the CDR3 is given as listed by TCRdb. The chain is built from TRBV5-6 and TRBJ2-7. The CDR3 spans 12 residues, counting both ends. Germline V gene sequence: CDR1 SGHDT, CDR2 YYEEEE. CDR3 sequence reads: CASSSFLDLYDL.

V and J are TRBV28 and TRBJ1-2; 10 positions agree with TRBD1. CDR3 length: 16 amino acids. The germline V gene has CDR1 MDHEN and CDR2 SYDVKM. J gave up 3 bases and V 6 bases, and 10 bases lay outside the gene matches. CDR3 loop: CASRLRGTGEYYGYTF. The CDR3 DNA sequence: TGTGCCAGCAGATTACGCGGGACAGGGGAGTACTATGGCTACACCTTC.

V is TRBV5-4 and J is TRBJ1-6, with 7 bases aligning to TRBD1. The CDR3 spans 15 residues. CDR1 is SGHNT and CDR2 is YYREEE in the germline V gene (reference sequence). V shed 4 bases, J shed 7 bases, and the junction held 8 bases outside the gene matches. As DNA, the CDR3 is TGTGCCAGCAGCCCAGAACAGGGGAGGAATTCACCCCTCCACTTT. It yields the protein CASSPEQGRNSPLHF.

As concerns this clone: Other DNA sequences in this sample translate to the same CDR3. This CDR3 reads CASSPGTRSYEQYF. The DNA for the CDR3 is TGTGCCAGCTCACCGGGGACAAGATCCTACGAGCAGTACTTC. This chain uses TRBV18 with TRBJ2-7, with a weak D call TRBD1 (6 bases). V lost 3 bases, J lost 1 base, and 10 bases lay in between. Germline lookup yields CDR1 KGHSH and CDR2 LQKENI. The CDR3 sequence is 14 residues long.

About this clone: This specimen includes other DNA sequences encoding the same CDR3. V usage is TRBV28 and J usage is TRBJ1-2, with D perhaps matching TRBD1 (5 bases). The CDR3 loop spans 13 amino acids. Between the trimmed V and J ends, which lost 5 bases and 2 bases, there was a span of 9 bases. Germline V CDR1 and CDR2: MDHEN, SYDVKM. CDR3 bases: TGTGCCAGCAGTCCCGGGGGGAACTATGGCTACACCTTC. Translating gives CASSPGGNYGYTF.

The chain couples TRBV30 to TRBJ2-3; D uncertain. Germline CDR1 GTSNPN, CDR2 SVGIG (reference sequence). This CDR3 region has 13 residues. V was cut by 6 bases and J by 0 bases, with 10 bases left in between. DNA for the CDR3: TGTGCCTGCAAGGAATCTAGCACAGATACGCAGTATTTT. Its translation: CACKESSTDTQYF.

Notes on this clone: Other nucleotide sequences from this sample produce the same CDR3. This chain links TRBV27 with TRBJ2-7; 9 nucleotides match TRBD1. The CDR3 is made up of 14 amino acids. Trimming removed 5 bases from V and 3 bases from J; junction bases left unmatched: 5. CDR1 and CDR2 from the germline V gene are MNHEY and SMNVEV (reference sequence). The CDR3: CASSPWDRVYEQYF. CDR3 coding DNA: TGTGCCAGCAGTCCTTGGGACAGGGTCTACGAGCAGTACTTC.

To note about this clone: This sample also contains other DNA sequences that code for the same CDR3. This chain uses TRBV9 with TRBJ2-1; TRBD2 matches at 12 bases. Germline values: CDR1 SGDLS, CDR2 YYNGEE. The CDR3 totals 15 residues. J was trimmed by 4 bases and V by 3 bases; bases with no gene match: 2. This CDR3 reads CASSEGTSGYNEQFF. The CDR3 DNA is TGTGCCAGCAGCGAGGGGACTAGCGGGTACAATGAGCAGTTCTTC.

J is TRBJ2-5 and V is TRBV5-1; 8 bases fit TRBD1. The end of the DNA aligns better with TRBJ2-7, so the J call may be wrong. This CDR3 region has 14 residues. CDR1 is SGHRS and CDR2 is YFSETQ in the germline V gene. The CDR3 loop is CASSLGAGGGEQYF. CDR3 in DNA: TGCGCCAGCAGCTTGGGCGCAGGGGGCGGCGAGCAGTACTTC.